The 17 T cell receptor beta chains below were found in one sample sequenced in a study of a mutant IDH1 vaccine in newly diagnosed glioma. These receptors have no known antigen. Described time point: week 11, during vaccination. Vaccinated patients received 300 ug of mutant IDH1 20-mer peptide per dose, with topical imiquimod. TCRdb's table, derived via immunoSEQ multiplex PCR, lists solely in-frame clones and lacks some. The sample lists roughly 120,000 clones, around four fifths occurring once. The input for sequencing was PBMCs, taken from a glioma patient whose treatment included an IDH1 peptide vaccine. The receptor source for this set is a man in his forties with glioma.

The V gene is TRBV19, the J gene TRBJ2-7; TRBD1 agrees at 7 bases. Germline CDR1 LNHDA, CDR2 SQIVND (reference sequence). This CDR3 is built from 15 residues. V trimming: 4 bases; J trimming: 1 base; junction bases outside the gene matches: 7. In DNA form, the CDR3 reads TGTGCCAGTAGTAAGCCGGGACAGCCATCCTACGAGCAGTACTTC. It codes for CASSKPGQPSYEQYF.

The CDR3 is CASSERGGDWYNEQFF. The DNA of the CDR3 is TGCGCCAGCAGTGAGAGGGGGGGAGATTGGTACAATGAGCAGTTCTTC. J is TRBJ2-1 and V is TRBV10-2, with TRBD2 as a possible D gene (7 bases). The germline CDR1 and CDR2 sequences are WSHSY and SAAADI. V was clipped by 2 bases and J by 4 bases, with 15 bases between them. The CDR3 length is 16 residues.

The chain recombines TRBV1 with TRBJ1-4; the D segment call TRBD1 is taken from the table without a DNA check. TRBV1 is a pseudogene. The CDR3 consists of 14 residues. CDR3 amino acids: CTSSGPQGNEKLFF. The CDR3 bases are TGCACCAGCAGCGGCCCCCAGGGCAATGAAAAACTGTTTTTT.

The V and J genes are TRBV7-9 and TRBJ2-3, with D tentatively TRBD1 or TRBD2 (5 bases each). Between the trimmed V and J ends, which lost 10 bases and 5 bases, there was a span of 13 bases. This CDR3 is 12 amino acids long. The germline gives CDR1 SEHNR, CDR2 FQNEAQ (reference sequence). The CDR3 nucleotides are TGTGCCATCAGAAGTGGGGGAGATACGCAGTATTTT. Protein product: CAIRSGGDTQYF.

This clone turned up a few times. CDR3 DNA: TGTGCCAGCAGCTCAGCTGGGTGGGTACCCACAGATACGCAGTATTTT. It is translated as CASSSAGWVPTDTQYF. The gene calls are TRBV7-9 and TRBJ2-3; D not certain. The CDR3 consists of 16 residues. Trimming stripped 4 bases from V and 2 bases from J, with 16 bases between. In germline, CDR1 is SEHNR, CDR2 FQNEAQ (reference sequence).

This chain uses TRBV30 with TRBJ2-7; 11 nucleotides align to TRBD2. Germline V gene sequence: CDR1 GTSNPN, CDR2 SVGIG (reference sequence). This CDR3 spans 15 amino acids. With 3 bases clipped from V and 4 bases from J, the junction kept 8 bases outside the gene matches. The DNA of the CDR3 is TGTGCCTGGAGCCAAGGGACTAGCGGAGCATACGAGCAGTACTTC. Translated: CAWSQGTSGAYEQYF.

The chain employs TRBV9 and TRBJ2-2; D perhaps matches TRBD2 (5 bases). The germline CDR1 and CDR2 sequences are SGDLS and YYNGEE. The V end was cut by 0 bases, the J end by 4 bases, with 10 bases between. The CDR3 consists of 15 residues. The CDR3 nucleotides read TGTGCCAGCAGCGTAGCTCCGGGGAGCACCGGGGAGCTGTTTTTT. It codes for CASSVAPGSTGELFF.

The CDR3 reads CASSQKANTEAFF. CDR3 bases: TGCGCCAGCAGCCAGAAAGCGAACACTGAAGCTTTCTTT. The chain joins TRBV4-3 to TRBJ1-1; D unclear. Germline CDR1 and CDR2: LGHNA and YSLEER. The CDR3 spans 13 residues. V lost 3 bases and J 1 base, leaving 6 bases between the germline ends.

V and J are TRBV2 and TRBJ1-6; 8 positions agree with TRBD1. This CDR3 contains 14 residues. The trim removed 5 bases at V and 6 bases at J, leaving 3 bases unmatched. Germline-derived CDR1 and CDR2 are SNHLY and FYNNEI. The CDR3 here is CASSTGGPNSPLHF. The CDR3, as DNA: TGTGCCAGCAGTACAGGGGGTCCTAATTCACCCCTCCACTTT.

The chain's CDR3 is CASSQDLGGVVYGYTF. For the CDR3, the DNA is TGCGCCAGCAGCCAAGATCTTGGGGGGGTTGTCTATGGCTACACCTTC. The chain carries TRBV4-3 and TRBJ1-2; D possibly corresponds to TRBD1 (5 bases). Germline lookup yields CDR1 LGHNA and CDR2 YSLEER. The length of the CDR3 is 16 residues. Trimming took off 0 bases at V and 4 bases at J, with 15 bases between the two ends.

The gene calls are TRBV19 and TRBJ2-6; TRBD1 matches 7 bases. The CDR3 covers 16 residues. Per the germline V gene, CDR1 is LNHDA and CDR2 is SQIVND (reference sequence). J gave up 1 base and V 5 bases, and 5 bases lay outside the gene matches. As DNA, the CDR3 is TGTGCCAGTAGTTCAAAGACAGGGTCTGGGGCCAACGTCCTGACTTTC. This gives the protein CASSSKTGSGANVLTF.

Worth noting for this clone: The sample holds other DNA sequences that translate to the same CDR3. CDR3 loop: CAWSVPGGGNQPQHF. CDR3 DNA: TGTGCCTGGAGTGTACCAGGGGGGGGGAATCAGCCCCAGCATTTT. This chain links TRBV30 with TRBJ1-5; 7 bases fit TRBD1. Germline V gene sequence: CDR1 GTSNPN, CDR2 SVGIG (reference sequence). Losses at the gene ends were 0 bases for V and 4 bases for J; bases not matched to a gene: 6. The CDR3 is 15 amino acids. Supplemented by reference TRBV30 and TRBJ1-5, the full variable domain reads SQTIHQWPATLVQPVGSPLSLECTVEGTSNPNLYWYRQAAGRGLQLLFYSVGIGQISSEVPQNLSASRPQDRQFILSSKKLLLSDSGFYLCAWSVPGGGNQPQHFGDGTRLSIL.

The chain employs TRBV6-1 and TRBJ1-1; D is ambiguous. Trimming cost V 0 bases and J 1 base, with 3 bases left between them. The germline V gene has CDR1 MNHNS and CDR2 SASEGT. This CDR3 region has 13 residues. CDR3 residues: CASSEAGNTEAFF. The CDR3 DNA sequence: TGTGCCAGCAGTGAAGCAGGGAACACTGAAGCTTTCTTT.

The chain carries TRBV2 and TRBJ1-4, with no clear D. The CDR3 loop spans 11 amino acids. Germline values: CDR1 SNHLY, CDR2 FYNNEI. Trimming removed 5 bases at V and 8 bases at J, with 6 bases between. The CDR3 nucleotides are TGTGCCAGCAGTCTGGGGGAAAAACTGTTTTTT. Translating it yields CASSLGEKLFF.

The rearrangement uses TRBV7-9 and TRBJ2-7; D is perhaps TRBD1 (6 bases). CDR1 and CDR2 from the germline V gene are SEHNR and FQNEAQ (reference sequence). The CDR3 totals 13 residues. Trimming removed 5 bases from V and 2 bases from J, with 10 bases in between. This CDR3 is CASSPQGTYEQYF. CDR3 coding DNA: TGTGCCAGCAGCCCACAGGGAACCTACGAGCAGTACTTC.

J is TRBJ1-2 and V is TRBV27; D might be TRBD1 (6 bases). From germline, CDR1 is MNHEY and CDR2 SMNVEV (reference sequence). This CDR3 is 14 amino acids long. Trimming cost V 2 bases and J 2 bases, with 9 bases left between them. The CDR3 region has the DNA TGTGCCAGCAGTTTAGCAGGGGCGAACTATGGCTACACCTTC. Its protein is CASSLAGANYGYTF.

The CDR3 sequence is CASSLWASGRRNEQFF. The CDR3 nucleotides are TGTGCCAGCAGTTTATGGGCTAGCGGGAGGAGGAATGAGCAGTTCTTC. The V and J genes are TRBV28 and TRBJ2-1, with 11 bases that match TRBD2. The CDR3 is made up of 16 amino acids. Germline trimming cut 0 bases from V and 7 bases from J; bases unmatched to any gene: 5. Germline V gives CDR1 MDHEN, CDR2 SYDVKM.